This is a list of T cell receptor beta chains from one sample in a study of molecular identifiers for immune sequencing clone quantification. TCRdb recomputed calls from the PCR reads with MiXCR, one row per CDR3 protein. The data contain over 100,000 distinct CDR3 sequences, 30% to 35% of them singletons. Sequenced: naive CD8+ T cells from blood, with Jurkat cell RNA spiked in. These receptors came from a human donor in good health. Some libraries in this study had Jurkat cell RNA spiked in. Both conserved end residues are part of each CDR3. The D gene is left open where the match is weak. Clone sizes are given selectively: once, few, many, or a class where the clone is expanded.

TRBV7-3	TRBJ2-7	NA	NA	CASSLLNQGLYF	TGTGCCAGCAGCTTGTTAAATCAGGGGCTGTACTTC
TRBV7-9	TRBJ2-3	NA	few	CASSSTADRDTQYF	TGTGCCAGCAGCTCAACCGCCGACAGAGACACGCAGTATTTT
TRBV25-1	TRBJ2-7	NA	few	CASSLGGQTEQYF	TGTGCCAGCAGTCTCGGGGGACAGACCGAGCAGTACTTC
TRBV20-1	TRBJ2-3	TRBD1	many	CSAQRQGGTDTQYF	TGCAGTGCTCAAAGACAGGGCGGGACAGATACGCAGTATTTT
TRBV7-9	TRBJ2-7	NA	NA	CASSLGQVTVYYEQYF	TGTGCCAGCAGCTTAGGACAGGTTACGGTCTACTACGAGCAGTACTTC
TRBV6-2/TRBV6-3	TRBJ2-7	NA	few	CASSYGFAYEQYF	TGTGCCAGCAGTTACGGTTTCGCCTACGAGCAGTACTTC
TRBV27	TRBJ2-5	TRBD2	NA	CASNNIAGGQEPQYF	TGTGCCAGCAACAATATAGCGGGAGGGCAAGAGCCCCAGTACTTC
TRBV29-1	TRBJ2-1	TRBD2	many	CSVAPISGSNYNEQFF	TGCAGCGTTGCCCCGATTAGCGGGAGTAACTACAATGAGCAGTTCTTC
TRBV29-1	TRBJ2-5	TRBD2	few	CSVFPGLVKETQYF	TGCAGCGTTTTCCCGGGACTAGTCAAAGAGACCCAGTACTTC
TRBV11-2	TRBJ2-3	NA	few	CASSLDSPDTQYF	TGTGCCAGCAGCTTAGATTCCCCAGATACGCAGTATTTT
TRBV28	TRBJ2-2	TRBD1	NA	CASSFSTGSGELFF	TGTGCCAGCAGTTTCTCGACAGGGTCCGGGGAGCTGTTTTTT
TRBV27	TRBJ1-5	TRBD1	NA	CASSLDRAGLGPQHF	TGTGCCAGCAGTTTGGACAGGGCGGGTTTGGGGCCCCAGCATTTT
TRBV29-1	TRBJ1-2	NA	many	CSVDDSAFYGYTF	TGCAGCGTTGACGATTCAGCCTTCTATGGCTACACCTTC
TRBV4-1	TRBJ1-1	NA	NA	CASSPDRTSTEAFF	TGCGCCAGCAGCCCCGACAGGACTTCCACAGAAGCTTTCTTT
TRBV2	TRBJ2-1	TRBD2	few	CASRPGGRGGNEQFF	TGTGCCAGCAGACCGGGGGGGCGGGGTGGCAATGAGCAGTTCTTC
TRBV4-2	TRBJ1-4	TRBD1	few	CASRFGTAVYEKLFF	TGTGCCAGCAGGTTTGGGACAGCAGTATACGAAAAACTGTTTTTT
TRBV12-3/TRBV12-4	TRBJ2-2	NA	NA	CASSINGPRGAGEQFF	TGTGCCAGCAGTATAAACGGGCCAAGGGGCGCCGGGGAGCAGTTTTTT
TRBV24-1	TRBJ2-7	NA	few	CATSDLNGWEQYF	TGTGCCACCAGTGATTTGAACGGTTGGGAGCAGTACTTC
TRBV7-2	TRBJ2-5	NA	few	CASNPEGGGETQYF	TGTGCCAGCAACCCCGAGGGGGGGGGAGAGACCCAGTACTTC
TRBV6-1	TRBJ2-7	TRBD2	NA	CASSFSGSLNEQYF	TGTGCCAGCAGTTTTAGCGGGAGTCTCAACGAGCAGTACTTC
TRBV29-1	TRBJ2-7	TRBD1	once	CSVWTGDCERYF	TGCAGCGTGTGGACAGGGGACTGCGAGCGGTACTTC
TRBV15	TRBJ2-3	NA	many	CATSKYPNTDTQYF	TGTGCCACCAGCAAGTACCCAAACACAGATACGCAGTATTTT
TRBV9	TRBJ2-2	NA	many	CASSVGSLAGELFF	TGTGCCAGCAGCGTTGGAAGTCTGGCCGGGGAGCTGTTTTTT
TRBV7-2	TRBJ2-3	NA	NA	CASSHLADPTDTQYF	TGTGCCAGCAGCCACTTAGCGGACCCCACAGATACGCAGTATTTT
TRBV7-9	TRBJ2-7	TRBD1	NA	CASSLGQGADGQYF	TGTGCCAGCAGCTTAGGACAGGGGGCCGACGGGCAGTACTTC
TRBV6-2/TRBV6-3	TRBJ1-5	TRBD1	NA	CASSLLGQGDQPQHF	TGTGCCAGCAGCCTCTTGGGACAGGGAGATCAGCCCCAGCATTTT
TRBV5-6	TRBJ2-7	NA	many	CASSTGGLKYF	TGTGCCAGCAGCACCGGGGGCTTGAAGTACTTC
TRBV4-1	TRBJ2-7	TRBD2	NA	CACSQASGNAAYEQYF	TGCGCCTGCAGCCAGGCTAGCGGGAATGCCGCCTACGAGCAGTACTTC
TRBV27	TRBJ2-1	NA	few	CASSLVIYNEQFF	TGTGCCAGCAGTTTAGTCATCTACAATGAGCAGTTCTTC
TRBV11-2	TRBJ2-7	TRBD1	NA	CASKTGGEQYF	TGTGCCAGCAAGACAGGGGGCGAGCAGTACTTC
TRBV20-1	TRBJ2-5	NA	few	CSAPLRETQYF	TGCAGTGCCCCTCTTCGGGAGACCCAGTACTTC
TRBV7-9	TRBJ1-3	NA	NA	CASSPAPLSSGNTIYF	TGTGCCAGCAGCCCCGCGCCTCTTAGCTCTGGAAACACCATATATTTT
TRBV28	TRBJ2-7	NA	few	CASSFLVGNGGSYEQYF	TGTGCCAGCAGTTTTCTTGTGGGGAACGGCGGATCCTACGAGCAGTACTTC
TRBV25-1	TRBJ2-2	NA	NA	CASSEFNSPTGELFF	TGTGCCAGCAGTGAATTTAACTCTCCCACCGGGGAGCTGTTTTTT
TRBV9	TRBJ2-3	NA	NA	CASSPRGADTQYF	TGTGCCAGCAGCCCTAGGGGAGCAGATACGCAGTATTTT
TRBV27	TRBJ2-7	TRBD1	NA	CASSSGTGRYEQYF	TGTGCCAGCAGCTCCGGGACAGGGAGATACGAGCAGTACTTC
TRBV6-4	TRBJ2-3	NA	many	CASSEGGPDTQYF	TGTGCCAGCAGTGAAGGTGGTCCAGATACGCAGTATTTT
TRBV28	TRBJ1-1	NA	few	CASLTGENTEAFF	TGTGCCAGCTTAACGGGGGAGAACACTGAAGCTTTCTTT
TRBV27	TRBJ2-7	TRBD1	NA	CASSTGAIISYEQYF	TGTGCCAGCAGTACAGGGGCGATTATCTCCTACGAGCAGTACTTC
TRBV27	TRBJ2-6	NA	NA	CASSLYSGANVQTF	TGTGCCAGCAGTTTATACTCTGGGGCCAACGTCCAGACTTTC
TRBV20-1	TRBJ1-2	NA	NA	CSARDLLGGSNYGYTF	TGCAGTGCTAGAGATCTCCTCGGGGGCTCCAACTATGGCTACACCTTC
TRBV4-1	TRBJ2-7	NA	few	CASSQTPGGPYYEQYF	TGCGCCAGCAGCCAAACCCCCGGGGGACCTTACTACGAGCAGTACTTC
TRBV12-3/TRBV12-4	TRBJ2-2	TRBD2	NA	CASSLMLAVNTGELFF	TGTGCCAGCAGTTTAATGCTAGCGGTAAACACCGGGGAGCTGTTTTTT
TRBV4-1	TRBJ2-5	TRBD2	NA	CASSSGLAGVAQYF	TGCGCCAGCAGTTCGGGACTAGCGGGCGTGGCCCAGTACTTC
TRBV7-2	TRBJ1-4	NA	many	CASSLMSRGEKLFF	TGTGCCAGCAGCTTAATGTCAAGAGGCGAAAAACTGTTTTTT
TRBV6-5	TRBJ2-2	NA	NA	CASSYGFPGELFF	TGTGCCAGCAGTTACGGGTTTCCCGGGGAGCTGTTTTTT
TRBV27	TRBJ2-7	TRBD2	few	CASSLWTSGYEQYF	TGTGCCAGCAGTTTATGGACTAGCGGCTACGAGCAGTACTTC
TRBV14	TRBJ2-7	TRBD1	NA	CASSQWTGPYEQYF	TGTGCCAGCAGCCAATGGACAGGGCCCTACGAGCAGTACTTC
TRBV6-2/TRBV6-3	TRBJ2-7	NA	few	CASGLRIRYEQYF	TGTGCCAGCGGGCTCCGCATACGCTACGAGCAGTACTTC
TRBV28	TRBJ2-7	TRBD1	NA	CASSLLDRVGEQYF	TGTGCCAGCAGTTTATTGGACAGGGTGGGCGAGCAGTACTTC
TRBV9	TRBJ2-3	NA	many	CASSPHGPSADTQYF	TGTGCCAGCAGCCCCCACGGGCCTAGCGCGGATACGCAGTATTTT
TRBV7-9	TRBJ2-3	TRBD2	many	CASSPGLADLTDTQYF	TGTGCCAGCAGCCCTGGACTAGCGGACCTCACAGATACGCAGTATTTT
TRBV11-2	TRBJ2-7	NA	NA	CASSLGTPGEQYF	TGTGCCAGCAGCTTAGGGACACCGGGGGAGCAGTACTTC
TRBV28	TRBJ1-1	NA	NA	CASSFIVGGPNTEAFF	TGTGCCAGCAGTTTTATAGTTGGGGGCCCGAACACTGAAGCTTTCTTT
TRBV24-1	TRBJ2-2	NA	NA	CATSDRTETGELFF	TGTGCCACCAGTGATAGGACAGAGACCGGGGAGCTGTTTTTT
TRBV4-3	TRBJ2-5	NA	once	CASSQWPGGETRYF	TGCGCCAGCAGCCAGTGGCCAGGCGGAGAGACCCGGTACTTC